Below, one T cell receptor beta chain is given with its context. This clonotype was observed at least ten times. What antigen it recognizes has not been identified. No base qualities exist here, and no much larger clone lies one base off it. The sample belongs to a study of T cells after yellow fever vaccination (dated by TCRdb to the late 2010s). Context from the whole study: The SMART-Seq v4 Ultra Low Input RNA kit was used to prepare libraries from fractions with low cell numbers. To follow T-cell clones before and after both primary and booster YFV17D yellow fever vaccination, bulk TCR alpha and beta repertoires underwent longitudinal sequencing. Two healthy male donors, one aged 18 to 30 and one aged 30 to 40 years, were included in the cohort. Blood was collected at multiple timepoints before and after primary and secondary immunization, and bulk PBMC replicates and cell subsets were isolated.

Results and caveats for the whole study, not just this receptor: Computational filtering was needed because FACS-sorted repertoires could contain abundant contaminating clonotypes from the bulk population. Because only a couple of donors were included in the study, the extent to which the findings can be generalized is limited. A small share of clonotypes was detected in both CD4 and CD8 compartments, with the overlap likely arising from convergent recombination. After the booster, most of the clones that had expanded following primary vaccination were detected again (around 95% of CD4 and roughly 90% of CD8), which suggests that memory was broadly maintained. The secondary T-cell response was weaker than the primary response but faster, peaking on day 5 instead of day 15.

The CDR3 measures 12 amino acids from cysteine to phenylalanine. Of the read, only the CDR3 DNA is kept; its 36 bases are in frame from base 1. V is shortened by 6 bases, J by 6 bases, and the region joining them spans 11 bases. This specimen's treatment or condition label, per the study, means: live attenuated yellow fever vaccine strain. A standard Ficoll-Paque protocol was used to isolate PBMCs from peripheral blood. Dynabeads CD4 and CD8 positive selection kits were used to isolate CD4 and CD8 T-cell fractions. RNA was extracted with TriZol from bulk PBMCs, CD4 and CD8 fractions, and dextramer-positive and dextramer-negative fractions. TCR cDNA was synthesized by 5'RACE template switching, which introduced a universal primer site and unique molecular identifiers. Priming for cDNA synthesis came from both the TCR alpha and TCR beta constant segments. Library amplification involved two PCR steps, and the second step added sample barcodes and sequencing adapters. Sequencing of libraries was performed on Illumina HiSeq 2500 (2x100 bp) or NovaSeq (2x150 bp). The published analysis was carried out like this. Demultiplexing of reads and collapsing into UMI consensus sequences were performed with MIGEC, and V(D)J alignment was carried out with MiXCR. Vaccine-responding clonotypes were defined with edgeR using replicate PBMC samples, requiring FDR below 0.01 and a log2 fold change above 5 up to day 15. Each bulk clonotype was labeled CD4 or CD8 based on which sequenced repertoire, CD4 or CD8, contained the clonotype at higher abundance. The public reads were reprocessed in TCRdb via fastp at Q25 and MiXCR, keeping in-frame beta chains. Each entry merges the rows of one CDR3 protein and shows their most common DNA and genes. The V and J calls were not made by the authors but by TCRdb's processing. Counted in this sample were under 200,000 distinct CDR3 sequences; 6% to 7.5% of them appeared once. In total, the top ten clones hold roughly 2.5% of the sample.

The source was CD4+ T cells sorted from PBMCs, collected about 5 days after the first yellow fever vaccination. The rearrangement joined TRBV12-3 or TRBV12-4 to TRBJ1-2, with TRBD1 tentatively as D gene (6 bases match). The TCR comes from a man younger than 35 who received the YFV17D yellow fever vaccine. The nucleotide sequence reads TGTGCCAGCAGGGACCCAGGGGATGGCTACACCTTC. The translation is CASRDPGDGYTF.